The 21 T cell receptor beta chains below all came from one sample that was sequenced in a study of blood T cell repertoires in COVID-19. Generated by immunoSEQ multiplex PCR, the TCRdb table keeps only in-frame clones and is missing some. This sample carries 250,000 to 350,000 clones, approximately 90% of them seen once, and the ten largest clones take over 2%. Sequenced material: PBMCs or T cells enriched from blood (not recorded which). All receptors come from a woman in her sixties or seventies in a cohort exposed to, infected with or recovered from COVID-19 (not recorded which).

This chain links TRBV10-3 with TRBJ1-4, with TRBD1 identical over 9 bases. The V segment lost 2 bases and the J segment 7 bases; nucleotides outside the gene matches: 5. The germline V gene encodes CDR1 ENHRY and CDR2 SYGVKD. The CDR3 totals 15 residues. The CDR3 is CAISELGTGTEKLFF. As DNA, the CDR3 is TGTGCCATCAGTGAGCTTGGGACAGGGACTGAAAAACTGTTTTTT.

The J gene is TRBJ2-7, the V gene TRBV3-1 (or the pseudogene TRBV3-2); 7 bases align to TRBD1. Germline CDR1 reads LGHDT; CDR2 reads YNNKEL (reference sequence). The CDR3 has 15 amino acids. The J segment lost 2 bases and the V segment lost 3 bases, leaving 7 bases of the junction unmatched. The DNA of the CDR3 is TGTGCCAGCAGCCAGGCGGACAGGTCCGCCTACGAGCAGTACTTC. Protein: CASSQADRSAYEQYF.

CDR3 loop: CASSPPGTTNTGELFF. The CDR3 DNA sequence: TGTGCCAGCAGCCCCCCCGGGACAACTAACACCGGGGAGCTGTTTTTT. The chain links TRBV11-2 to TRBJ2-2, with D perhaps matching TRBD1 (6 bases). Trimming left V 5 bases short and J 2 bases short, with 15 bases between. Germline V gives CDR1 SGHAT, CDR2 FQNNGV. This CDR3 region has 16 residues.

This clone was counted once. This chain connects TRBV3-1 (or the pseudogene TRBV3-2) to TRBJ2-3; 10 bases are a match to TRBD2. V dropped 0 bases and J dropped 7; count of bases not matched to a gene: 7. Germline V gene lookup returns CDR1 LGHDT and CDR2 YNNKEL (reference sequence). The CDR3 runs to 16 residues. The chain's CDR3 is CASSQENSGRLNTQYF. The CDR3 bases are TGTGCCAGCAGCCAAGAAAATAGCGGGAGGTTGAATACGCAGTATTTT.

The chain uses TRBV28 and TRBJ1-6; 7 nucleotides align to TRBD1. CDR1 and CDR2 from the germline V gene are MDHEN and SYDVKM. CDR3 length: 16 amino acids. With V trimmed by 1 base and J by 7 bases, 7 bases remained unmatched. In DNA, the CDR3 is TGTGCCAGCAGTTTATTCCCGGGACAGACGAATTCACCCCTCCACTTT. It is translated as CASSLFPGQTNSPLHF.

This clone has a single count. The V call is TRBV11-2, the J call TRBJ1-1, with 9 nucleotides matching TRBD1. V dropped 1 base and J dropped 5; count of bases not matched to a gene: 5. This CDR3 has 15 residues. Germline V gene sequence: CDR1 SGHAT, CDR2 FQNNGV. The CDR3 region is CASSLGGTGRTEAFF. DNA for the CDR3: TGTGCCAGCAGCTTAGGTGGGACAGGGCGAACTGAAGCTTTCTTT.

The chain uses TRBV15 and TRBJ2-1, with a weak D call TRBD1 (6 bases). Germline assignment: CDR1 LNHNV and CDR2 YYDKDF (reference sequence). The CDR3 runs 16 residues. With 0 bases removed from V and 8 bases from J, the gap between germline ends came to 17 bases. CDR3 DNA: TGTGCCACCAGCAGAGATGGGACCAGGGGAAGGGATGAGCAGTTCTTC. Amino acid sequence: CATSRDGTRGRDEQFF.

This chain uses TRBV28 with TRBJ2-1; TRBD2 agrees at 9 bases. Germline V gives CDR1 MDHEN, CDR2 SYDVKM. There are 16 residues in the CDR3. Germline trimming cut 2 bases from V and 5 bases from J; bases unmatched to any gene: 7. In DNA, the CDR3 is TGTGCCAGCAGTTTACCTAGCGGGAATAAGAACAATGAGCAGTTCTTC. Protein: CASSLPSGNKNNEQFF.

The J gene is TRBJ2-5, the V gene TRBV5-1, with 8 positions matching TRBD1. The trim removed 4 bases at V and 3 bases at J, leaving 8 bases unmatched. Germline CDR1 is SGHRS and CDR2 is YFSETQ. The CDR3 is made up of 15 amino acids. CDR3 DNA: TGCGCCAGCAGCCCGGAGGACAGGGTGGAAGAGACCCAGTACTTC. Protein: CASSPEDRVEETQYF.

CDR3 residues: CSVEDQGGLAGGYEQFF. CDR3 sequence (DNA): TGCAGCGTTGAAGATCAGGGGGGACTAGCGGGAGGGTATGAGCAGTTCTTC. The V call is TRBV29-1, the J call TRBJ2-1; 16 bases align to TRBD2. V trimming: 0 bases; J trimming: 8 bases; junction bases outside the gene matches: 7. This CDR3 is built from 17 residues. Germline values: CDR1 SQVTM, CDR2 ANQGSEA.

The chain carries TRBV7-2 and TRBJ2-6, with 10 bases matching TRBD1. Germline V gene lookup returns CDR1 SGHTA and CDR2 FQGNSA. The CDR3 is made up of 17 amino acids. J lost 0 bases, V lost 6 bases, and 5 bases had no gene match. CDR3 DNA: TGTGCCAGCAGACCGACAGGGGGCAACTCTGGGGCCAACGTCCTGACTTTC. As protein: CASRPTGGNSGANVLTF.

The V and J genes are TRBV11-2 and TRBJ2-1; no clear D. Between the trimmed V and J ends, which lost 2 bases and 10 bases, there was a span of 18 bases. Germline-derived CDR1 and CDR2 are SGHAT and FQNNGV. The length of the CDR3 is 15 residues. CDR3 in DNA: TGTGCCAGCAGCTTATTTAGAGGTGTGTCCCCGGAGCAGTTCTTC. Its translation is CASSLFRGVSPEQFF.

The rearrangement uses TRBV10-1 and TRBJ2-7; 10 bases map to TRBD1. The germline V gene has CDR1 WNHNN and CDR2 SYGVQD (reference sequence). This CDR3 comprises 14 residues. The junction had 11 bases not matched to a gene; V was cut back by 6 bases and J by 9 bases. The CDR3 DNA follows: TGCGCCAGCAGCGCCGGGACAGGGGATGTTCCGCAGTACTTC. It specifies CASSAGTGDVPQYF.

The chain links TRBV28 to TRBJ1-5; D ambiguous. CDR1 MDHEN and CDR2 SYDVKM come from the germline V gene. Trimming cost V 3 bases and J 9 bases, with 9 bases left between them. This CDR3 comprises 12 residues. DNA for the CDR3: TGTGCCAGCAGTTTTAGAGAGGCGCCCCAGCATTTT. Translated, it gives CASSFREAPQHF.

The chain carries TRBV2 and TRBJ2-7; TRBD2 is a possible D gene (6 bases). The CDR3 length is 14 residues. V lost 5 bases and J lost 0, with 11 bases in between. Germline lookup yields CDR1 SNHLY and CDR2 FYNNEI. CDR3 in amino acids: CASSYTGSSYEQYF. For the CDR3, the DNA is TGTGCCAGCAGTTATACCGGGAGCTCCTACGAGCAGTACTTC.

The sample holds one count of this clone. The chain combines TRBV18 with TRBJ1-1; no firm D call. The length of the CDR3 is 14 residues. V shed 0 bases and J shed 1 base, with 6 bases lying between them. The germline gives CDR1 KGHSH, CDR2 LQKENI. The CDR3: CASSPPGTNTEAFF. The CDR3 DNA reads as TGTGCCAGCTCACCACCGGGCACGAACACTGAAGCTTTCTTT.

V usage is TRBV10-1 and J usage is TRBJ2-1; D gene unclear. Between the trimmed V and J ends, which lost 10 bases and 6 bases, there was a span of 13 bases. In germline, CDR1 is WNHNN, CDR2 SYGVQD (reference sequence). The CDR3 covers 12 residues. CDR3 DNA: TGCGCCACCGCCGGAGACGGCAATGAGCAGTTCTTC. Translation: CATAGDGNEQFF.

The chain carries TRBV7-2 and TRBJ1-2, with D maybe TRBD1 (5 bases). There are 14 residues in the CDR3. V lost 2 bases and J lost 3, with 10 bases in between. The germline gives CDR1 SGHTA, CDR2 FQGNSA. CDR3 nucleotides: TGTGCCAGCAGCTTATACAGGCAGGACTATGGCTACACCTTC. The encoded protein is CASSLYRQDYGYTF.

This chain uses TRBV7-3 with TRBJ2-2, with 7 nucleotides matching TRBD1. The germline V gene encodes CDR1 SGHTA and CDR2 FQGTGA. This CDR3 is 15 amino acids long. Trimming cost V 3 bases and J 2 bases; bases outside gene matches: 3. Here the CDR3 DNA reads TGTGCCAGCAGCTTCGCAGGGGGAAACACCGGGGAGCTGTTTTTT. It specifies CASSFAGGNTGELFF.

With regard to this clone: One end of the junction is discordant with germline, which a read error may explain. The chain carries TRBV5-6 and TRBJ2-3; the D gene is possibly TRBD1 (6 bases). The CDR3 is 15 amino acids. CDR1 is SGHDT and CDR2 is YYEEEE in the germline V gene. The CDR3 DNA sequence: TGTGCCAGCGGCTTGGGGGCCCCTGCCACAGATACGCAGTATTTT. Protein product: CASGLGAPATDTQYF.

The J gene is TRBJ2-5, the V gene TRBV5-1, with TRBD2 as a possible D gene (6 bases). Germline V gene data show CDR1 as SGHRS and CDR2 as YFSETQ. The CDR3 has 15 amino acids. Trimming took 2 bases from V and 1 from J, leaving 12 bases between them. Here the CDR3 DNA reads TGCGCCAGCAGCTTAGGCCGGGGGACCCAAGAGACCCAGTACTTC. Translating gives CASSLGRGTQETQYF.